The 17 T cell receptor beta chains below all came from one sample that was sequenced in a study of cytomegalovirus exposure and HLA in healthy donors. A multiplex PCR was run with 60 Vbeta primers and 13 Jbeta primers. Clones were sequenced by immunoSEQ multiplex PCR, and TCRdb holds only the in-frame ones, with some missing. This repertoire shows approximately 150,000 clones, around 77% found once; its top ten account for 1%. Material for sequencing was PBMCs. The receptors were sampled from a woman aged 40 to 55 in good health and CMV-seronegative.

The genes are TRBV16 and TRBJ2-7, with D perhaps matching TRBD2 (5 bases). Between the trimmed V and J ends, which lost 6 bases and 1 base, there was a span of 16 bases. CDR1 is KGHSY and CDR2 is FQNENV in the germline V gene. The CDR3 runs to 15 residues. The CDR3 nucleotides are TGTGCCAGCAGTCCACAGTTCTCGGGGTCCTACGAGCAGTACTTC. The encoded protein is CASSPQFSGSYEQYF.

The genes are TRBV7-9 and TRBJ2-3, with D possibly TRBD2 on 5 matching bases. Germline V gene sequence: CDR1 SEHNR, CDR2 FQNEAQ (reference sequence). V was pared by 4 bases and J by 4 bases, with 12 bases between. This CDR3 spans 14 amino acids. CDR3 residues: CASSSQTGSDTQYF. The CDR3 bases are TGTGCCAGCAGCTCACAGACGGGGTCAGATACGCAGTATTTT.

V usage is TRBV2 and J usage is TRBJ1-1; D perhaps matches TRBD1 (6 bases). The germline V gene has CDR1 SNHLY and CDR2 FYNNEI. CDR3 size: 15 residues. Trimming removed 6 bases from V and 1 base from J, with 15 bases in between. The chain's CDR3 is CASRTTGVKNTEAFF. CDR3 in DNA: TGTGCCAGCAGGACGACAGGAGTAAAGAACACTGAAGCTTTCTTT.

J is TRBJ2-3 and V is TRBV7-9; 12 nucleotides align to TRBD1. The germline V gene encodes CDR1 SEHNR and CDR2 FQNEAQ (reference sequence). The trim removed 4 bases at V and 0 bases at J, leaving 11 bases unmatched. This CDR3 is built from 19 residues. In DNA, the CDR3 is TGTGCCAGCAGCTACCCGGGACAGGGGGCCGGGGGGAGCACAGATACGCAGTATTTT. This translates into CASSYPGQGAGGSTDTQYF.

J is TRBJ2-5 and V is TRBV11-3; D is unresolved. Germline CDR1 is SGHNT and CDR2 is YENEEA. The CDR3 runs to 13 residues. V lost 5 bases to trimming and J lost 2 bases, with 9 bases between them. The CDR3 DNA sequence: TGTGCCAGCAGCGTGACGACTCAAGAGACCCAGTACTTC. Residues: CASSVTTQETQYF. The complete variable domain, with remaining parts taken from reference TRBV11-3 and TRBJ2-5, reads EAGVVQSPRYKIIEKKQPVAFWCNPISGHNTLYWYLQNLGQGPELLIRYENEEAVDDSQLPKDRFSAERLKGVDSTLKIQPAELGDSAVYLCASSVTTQETQYFGPGTRLLVL.

The chain has TRBV6-5 and TRBJ2-3, with TRBD2 identical over 8 bases. CDR3 size: 15 residues. J gave up 3 bases and V 6 bases, and 8 bases lay outside the gene matches. From germline, CDR1 is MNHEY and CDR2 SVGAGI. Here the CDR3 DNA reads TGTGCCAGCAGCAACTCGGGGGGGAGGACAGATACGCAGTATTTT. Its protein is CASSNSGGRTDTQYF.

The sample holds one count of this clone. The V gene is TRBV20-1, the J gene TRBJ2-5; D uncertain. Germline V gene sequence: CDR1 DFQATT, CDR2 SNEGSKA (reference sequence). V lost 3 bases and J 5 bases, leaving 7 bases between the germline ends. The CDR3 runs to 11 residues. CDR3 protein: CSASQEETQYF. CDR3 coding DNA: TGCAGTGCTAGTCAAGAGGAGACCCAGTACTTC.

This chain uses TRBV9 with TRBJ2-5; D is possibly TRBD2 (5 bases). CDR3 length equals 13 residues. Trimming took 4 bases from V and 3 from J, leaving 10 bases between them. The germline V gene encodes CDR1 SGDLS and CDR2 YYNGEE. The CDR3 loop reads CASSKSGKETQYF. CDR3 sequence (DNA): TGTGCCAGCAGCAAGTCGGGGAAAGAGACCCAGTACTTC.

The chain is built from TRBV5-8 and TRBJ1-1; 10 bases are shared with TRBD1. The CDR3 is made up of 14 amino acids. The trim removed 4 bases at V and 5 bases at J, leaving 5 bases unmatched. Germline V CDR1 and CDR2: SGHTS, YDEGEE. Here the CDR3 reads CASSARTGGTEAFF. The CDR3 nucleotides read TGTGCCAGCAGCGCCCGGACAGGGGGAACTGAAGCTTTCTTT.

J is TRBJ2-1 and V is TRBV30; perhaps TRBD2 as D (6 bases). The CDR3 contains 14 residues. Germline V gene data show CDR1 as GTSNPN and CDR2 as SVGIG (reference sequence). Trimming cost V 5 bases and J 2 bases, with 13 bases left between them. This chain's CDR3 is CAWLTGLTYNEQFF. CDR3 sequence (DNA): TGTGCCTGGTTAACGGGACTCACCTACAATGAGCAGTTCTTC.

J is TRBJ2-6 and V is TRBV28, with 9 bases aligning to TRBD1. After removal of 6 bases from V and 4 bases from J, the junction contained 10 bases not matched to a gene. The germline CDR1 and CDR2 sequences are MDHEN and SYDVKM. The CDR3 runs 17 residues. CDR3 loop: CASRRGQGSRGANVLTF. The CDR3 bases are TGTGCCAGCAGGCGGGGACAGGGTTCGCGAGGGGCCAACGTCCTGACTTTC. The full variable domain, its missing parts supplied by reference TRBV28 and TRBJ2-6, is DVKVTQSSRYLVKRTGEKVFLECVQDMDHENMFWYRQDPGLGLRLIYFSYDVKMKEKGDIPEGYSVSREKKERFSLILESASTNQTSMYLCASRRGQGSRGANVLTFGAGSRLTVL.

V and J are TRBV27 and TRBJ2-1; 9 positions match TRBD1. Germline V CDR1 and CDR2: MNHEY, SMNVEV (reference sequence). The trim removed 6 bases at V and 3 bases at J, leaving 6 bases unmatched. The CDR3 contains 15 residues. The DNA of the CDR3 is TGTGCCAGCAGGGGTGGGACAGGGCTCTACAATGAGCAGTTCTTC. It yields the protein CASRGGTGLYNEQFF.

This clone was seen once. The chain combines TRBV29-1 with TRBJ1-1, with 8 positions matching TRBD1. CDR3 length equals 14 residues. Looked up from germline, CDR1 is SQVTM and CDR2 is ANQGSEA. The V and J ends lost 7 bases and 8 bases, in that order; junction bases with no gene match: 15. In DNA form, the CDR3 reads TGCAGCGCTAAGGACAGGGTGGGGTCCGGGGAAGCTTTCTTT. This encodes CSAKDRVGSGEAFF.

This rearrangement joins TRBV5-6 to TRBJ1-4; no reliable D call. This CDR3 is 18 amino acids long. Germline V gene lookup returns CDR1 SGHDT and CDR2 YYEEEE. The V end lost 3 bases, the J end lost 0 bases, and 18 bases lay between the germline ends. CDR3 DNA sequence: TGTGCCAGCAGCTCCGGACTCAAGGGCCCTACAACTAATGAAAAACTGTTTTTT. Residues: CASSSGLKGPTTNEKLFF.

The CDR3 DNA reads TGTGCCAGCAGCTTAGGCTCCCACAGTACAGATACGCAGTATTTT. It codes for CASSLGSHSTDTQYF. V gene TRBV13 combines with J gene TRBJ2-3; D uncertain. Germline V gene lookup returns CDR1 PRHDT and CDR2 FYEKMQ (reference sequence). This CDR3 has 15 residues. V was shortened by 0 bases and J by 3 bases, with 10 bases between the two germline ends.

The CDR3 protein is CAWSPPLGTRNEQFF. CDR3 DNA: TGTGCCTGGAGTCCCCCCTTAGGGACTAGGAATGAGCAGTTCTTC. The V gene is TRBV30, the J gene TRBJ2-1; 8 bases align to TRBD2. Germline V gene sequence: CDR1 GTSNPN, CDR2 SVGIG (reference sequence). The trim removed 2 bases at V and 7 bases at J, leaving 10 bases unmatched. The CDR3 loop spans 15 amino acids.

This rearrangement joins TRBV5-1 to TRBJ2-7, with 9 positions matching TRBD1. Germline V gene lookup returns CDR1 SGHRS and CDR2 YFSETQ. The trim removed 5 bases at V and 5 bases at J, leaving 8 bases unmatched. The length of the CDR3 is 14 residues. The CDR3 here is CASSSSGQGDEQYF. In DNA, the CDR3 is TGCGCCAGCAGTTCCTCGGGACAGGGTGACGAGCAGTACTTC.